The next 16 T cell receptor beta chains were all read from a single sample in a study of T cell clonotyping in hematopoietic cell transplantation (dated by TCRdb to about 2021). The sample's time point label, in plain terms: recipient sample about 28 days before transplant, after cytoreduction. The library was made by the immunoSEQ multiplex PCR assay. Not all clones reach the TCRdb copy of this immuneACCESS table, which keeps in-frame sequences only. Checked studies attribute under half of the gap to unresolved V genes and leave the rest unexplained. In this sample the table shows approximately 46,000 clones, approximately 90% of which occur a single time. About 6.1% of the sample goes to the ten largest clones. This sample comprised peripheral blood mononuclear cells, obtained before stem cell transplant. These receptors were obtained from a man aged 60 to 75 with biphenotypic leukemia. Some clones in this sample may be carry-over from other donors' samples.

CDR3 residues: CASSYTRRDTQYF. CDR3 DNA sequence: TGTGCCAGCAGTTACACCCGCCGGGATACGCAGTATTTT. The V call is TRBV6-5, the J call TRBJ2-3; D unresolved. From germline, CDR1 is MNHEY and CDR2 SVGAGI. The ends were cut back, 2 bases at V and 6 bases at J, with 9 bases in the middle. The CDR3 has 13 residues.

Here the CDR3 reads CASSASDQPQHF. The CDR3 DNA reads TGTGCCAGCAGCGCTTCGGATCAGCCCCAGCATTTT. The genes are TRBV7-8 and TRBJ1-5, with no clear D. Germline lookup yields CDR1 SGHVS and CDR2 FQNEAQ. V was clipped by 5 bases and J by 5 bases, with 7 bases between them. This CDR3 is 12 amino acids long.

The genes are TRBV5-1 and TRBJ2-2, with 8 positions matching TRBD1. The J segment lost 1 base and the V segment lost 4 bases, leaving 9 bases of the junction unmatched. The CDR3 has 17 residues. Germline values: CDR1 SGHRS, CDR2 YFSETQ. The CDR3 DNA reads as TGCGCCAGCAGCCTCGCTACCGGGACAGGGAACACCGGGGAGCTGTTTTTT. Translation: CASSLATGTGNTGELFF.

This chain uses TRBV6-5 with TRBJ1-4, with a weak D call TRBD1 (6 bases). Trimming took off 5 bases at V and 8 bases at J, with 18 bases between the two ends. This CDR3 is built from 15 residues. Germline-derived CDR1 and CDR2 are MNHEY and SVGAGI. The CDR3 sequence: CASSQTGGGGEKLFF. For the CDR3, the DNA is TGTGCCAGCAGTCAAACCGGGGGCGGAGGGGAAAAACTGTTTTTT.

V is TRBV28 and J is TRBJ2-7; 10 nucleotides agree with TRBD2. V shed 3 bases and J 5 bases; nucleotides not matched to a gene: 4. CDR3 length: 14 residues. Germline-derived CDR1 and CDR2 are MDHEN and SYDVKM. The DNA for the CDR3 is TGTGCCAGCAGTTTCCTAGCGGGAGTCCACGAGCAGTACTTC. It specifies CASSFLAGVHEQYF.

The gene calls are TRBV4-1 and TRBJ1-4, with 7 bases aligning to TRBD1. CDR3 length equals 13 residues. After removal of 4 bases from V and 8 bases from J, the junction contained 4 bases not matched to a gene. The V gene's germline CDR1 is MGHRA and CDR2 YSYEKL. The CDR3 DNA reads TGCGCCAGCAGCCTGACACAGGGGGAAAAACTGTTTTTT. Its protein product is CASSLTQGEKLFF.

The rearrangement uses TRBV19 and TRBJ2-7; TRBD2 matches 10 bases. J lost 2 bases, V lost 3 bases, and 13 bases had no gene match. Germline V gene sequence: CDR1 LNHDA, CDR2 SQIVND (reference sequence). This CDR3 comprises 18 residues. The CDR3 loop reads CASSIQREGLDQPYEQYF. The CDR3 DNA follows: TGTGCCAGTAGTATCCAGCGGGAGGGCCTGGATCAACCCTACGAGCAGTACTTC.

The J gene is TRBJ2-7, the V gene TRBV7-9, with D uncertain. Trimming left V 6 bases short and J 6 bases short, with 12 bases between. This CDR3 has 12 residues. Germline loops: CDR1 SEHNR, CDR2 FQNEAQ (reference sequence). The DNA of the CDR3 is TGTGCCAGCAGTAATTTAGGCGGCGAGCAGTACTTC. Its protein product is CASSNLGGEQYF.

The chain joins TRBV27 to TRBJ2-6; D is unclear. CDR3 size: 14 residues. Germline V gene data show CDR1 as MNHEY and CDR2 as SMNVEV (reference sequence). V lost 2 bases and J 2 bases, leaving 4 bases between the germline ends. The CDR3 DNA reads as TGTGCCAGCAGTTTACGGGCTGGGGCCAACGTCCTGACTTTC. Translated: CASSLRAGANVLTF.

The rearrangement links TRBV28 to TRBJ1-3; D is unresolved. V was cut by 6 bases and J by 2 bases, with 8 bases left in between. The CDR3 has 13 residues. Germline-derived CDR1 and CDR2 are MDHEN and SYDVKM. The CDR3 nucleotides are TGTGCCAGCAGACTTCCGGCTGGAAACACCATATATTTT. This encodes CASRLPAGNTIYF.

The chain couples TRBV27 to TRBJ2-5; TRBD2 agrees at 10 bases. Germline values: CDR1 MNHEY, CDR2 SMNVEV (reference sequence). This CDR3 spans 17 amino acids. J was trimmed by 9 bases and V by 0 bases; bases with no gene match: 13. CDR3 sequence reads: CASSLSLVVAGGGAQYF. The CDR3 bases are TGTGCCAGCAGTTTATCCCTAGTGGTAGCGGGAGGAGGGGCCCAGTACTTC.

This clone was seen only a few times. The chain employs TRBV28 and TRBJ2-1, with TRBD1 matching over 8 bases. Germline-derived CDR1 and CDR2 are MDHEN and SYDVKM. This CDR3 comprises 21 residues. The ends lost 5 bases at V and 0 bases at J; junction bases unmatched: 21. As DNA, the CDR3 is TGTGCCAGCAGTCGCCGACAGGGGACCCTTAATGCCAAGCTCTCCTACAATGAGCAGTTCTTC. This translates into CASSRRQGTLNAKLSYNEQFF. Complete variable domain (other parts from reference TRBV28 and TRBJ2-1): DVKVTQSSRYLVKRTGEKVFLECVQDMDHENMFWYRQDPGLGLRLIYFSYDVKMKEKGDIPEGYSVSREKKERFSLILESASTNQTSMYLCASSRRQGTLNAKLSYNEQFFGPGTRLTVL.

This chain links TRBV27 with TRBJ2-3; D unclear. Germline V gene lookup returns CDR1 MNHEY and CDR2 SMNVEV (reference sequence). The CDR3 sequence is 16 residues long. Trimming took off 2 bases at V and 2 bases at J, with 14 bases between the two ends. The CDR3 spells CASSLNTVVPTDTQYF. CDR3 coding DNA: TGTGCCAGCAGTTTAAACACAGTTGTACCCACAGATACGCAGTATTTT.

The DNA for the CDR3 is TGTGCCGGGTCGGAGGGGGTTAACAATCAGCCCCAGCATTTT. Encoded protein: CAGSEGVNNQPQHF. J is TRBJ1-5 and V is TRBV28; tentatively, D is TRBD1 (6 bases). V lost 11 bases and J lost 3, with 17 bases in between. The CDR3 spans 14 residues. CDR1 is MDHEN, CDR2 SYDVKM, per germline.

V and J are TRBV20-1 and TRBJ1-3, with a tentative D call TRBD1 (6 bases). Looked up from germline, CDR1 is DFQATT and CDR2 is SNEGSKA (reference sequence). The CDR3 runs 11 residues. V was trimmed by 6 bases and J by 8 bases, leaving 11 bases between them. DNA of the CDR3: TGCAGTGCGGGGACACCGGACACCATATATTTT. Its protein product is CSAGTPDTIYF.

This rearrangement joins TRBV30 to TRBJ1-5; D call uncertain. From germline, CDR1 is GTSNPN and CDR2 SVGIG (reference sequence). The CDR3 is made up of 13 amino acids. The V and J ends lost 3 bases and 5 bases respectively, with 11 bases between them. CDR3 sequence reads: CAWSGSFDQPQHF. The CDR3 DNA reads as TGTGCCTGGAGCGGGAGTTTTGATCAGCCCCAGCATTTT. The full variable domain, completed using reference TRBV30 and TRBJ1-5, is SQTIHQWPATLVQPVGSPLSLECTVEGTSNPNLYWYRQAAGRGLQLLFYSVGIGQISSEVPQNLSASRPQDRQFILSSKKLLLSDSGFYLCAWSGSFDQPQHFGDGTRLSIL.